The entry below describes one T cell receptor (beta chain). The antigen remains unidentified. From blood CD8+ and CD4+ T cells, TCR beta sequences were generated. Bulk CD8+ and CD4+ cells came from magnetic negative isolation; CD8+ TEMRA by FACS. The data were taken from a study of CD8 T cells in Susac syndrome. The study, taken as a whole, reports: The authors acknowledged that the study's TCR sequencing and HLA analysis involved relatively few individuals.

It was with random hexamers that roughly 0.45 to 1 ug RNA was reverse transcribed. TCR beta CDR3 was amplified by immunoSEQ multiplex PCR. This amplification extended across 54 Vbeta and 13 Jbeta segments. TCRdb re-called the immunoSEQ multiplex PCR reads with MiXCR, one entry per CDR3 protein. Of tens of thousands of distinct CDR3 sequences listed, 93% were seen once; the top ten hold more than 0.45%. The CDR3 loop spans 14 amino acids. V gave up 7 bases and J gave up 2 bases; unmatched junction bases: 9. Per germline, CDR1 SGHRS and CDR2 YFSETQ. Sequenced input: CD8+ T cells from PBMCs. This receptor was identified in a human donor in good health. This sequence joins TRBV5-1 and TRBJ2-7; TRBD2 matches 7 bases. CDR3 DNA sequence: TGCGCCAGCGGTGTGGGAGGGAGCACCTACGAGCAGTACTTC. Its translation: CASGVGGSTYEQYF.